This TCR beta chain was sequenced for a study of T cells in Graves' hyperthyroidism and ophthalmopathy. Study-level background: Once the initial diagnosis was made, peripheral blood was obtained before any treatment. Points from the study as a whole: Blood also held most thyroid clonotypes expanded beyond 0.001.

Worth noting for this clonotype: Its matching antigen is unknown.

The study excluded patients with uncontrolled infection, other autoimmune disease, pregnancy or lactation. Cells are PBMCs isolated from about 10 ml of fresh blood. The TCR beta CDR3 regions underwent amplification using RNA transcripts as the source. HTBI primers drove first-round RT-PCR of the TCR CDR3. TCRdb called the multiplex PCR reads again in MiXCR, with one record for every CDR3 protein. Of 500,000 to 550,000 distinct CDR3 sequences in the sample, 15% to 20% are singletons; the top ten hold roughly 47%. The source of this sequence is a man aged 35-49 years with Graves' ophthalmopathy. Sequencing input: blood.

The DNA for the CDR3 is TGTGCCAGCAGTTTCCCTGACTACTTAGAGCAGTACTTC. This codes for CASSFPDYLEQYF. The chain is built from TRBV28 and TRBJ2-7; D may be TRBD2 (5 bases). The CDR3 covers 13 residues. Trimming stripped 3 bases from V and 7 bases from J, with 13 bases between. Germline V gives CDR1 MDHEN, CDR2 SYDVKM. Complete variable domain (other parts from reference TRBV28 and TRBJ2-7): DVKVTQSSRYLVKRTGEKVFLECVQDMDHENMFWYRQDPGLGLRLIYFSYDVKMKEKGDIPEGYSVSREKKERFSLILESASTNQTSMYLCASSFPDYLEQYFGPGTRLTVT.